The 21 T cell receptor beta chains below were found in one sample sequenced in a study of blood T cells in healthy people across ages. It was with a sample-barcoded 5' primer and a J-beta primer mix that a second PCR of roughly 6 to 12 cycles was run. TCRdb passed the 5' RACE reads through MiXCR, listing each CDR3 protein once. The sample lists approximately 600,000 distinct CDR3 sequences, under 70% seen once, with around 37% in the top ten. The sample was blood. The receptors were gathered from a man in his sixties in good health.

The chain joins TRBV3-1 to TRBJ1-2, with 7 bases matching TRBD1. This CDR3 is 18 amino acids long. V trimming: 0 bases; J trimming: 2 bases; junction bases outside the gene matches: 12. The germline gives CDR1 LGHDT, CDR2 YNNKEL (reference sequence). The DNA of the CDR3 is TGTGCCAGCAGCCAAGACGCACCCCGGAGGACAGGCAACTATGGCTACACCTTC. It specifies CASSQDAPRRTGNYGYTF. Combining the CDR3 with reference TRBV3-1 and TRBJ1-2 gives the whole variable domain DTAVSQTPKYLVTQMGNDKSIKCEQNLGHDTMYWYKQDSKKFLKIMFSYNNKELIINETVPNRFSPKSPDKAHLNLHINSLELGDSAVYFCASSQDAPRRTGNYGYTFGSGTRLTVV.

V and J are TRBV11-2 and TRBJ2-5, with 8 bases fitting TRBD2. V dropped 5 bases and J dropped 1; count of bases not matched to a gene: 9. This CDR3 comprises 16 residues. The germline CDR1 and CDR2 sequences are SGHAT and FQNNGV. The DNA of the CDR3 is TGTGCCAGCAGCCGGCGACTAGCGCACATCCAAGAGACCCAGTACTTC. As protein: CASSRRLAHIQETQYF.

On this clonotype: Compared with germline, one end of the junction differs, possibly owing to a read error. The CDR3 DNA is TGTGCCAGCAGCTTAGTCGGATGGCGGACAGGGGTTGGGGCCAACATCCTGACTTTC. Translation gives CASSLVGWRTGVGANILTF. V is TRBV7-9 and J is TRBJ2-6; 9 bases fit TRBD1. Germline CDR1 SEHNR, CDR2 FQNEAQ (reference sequence). This CDR3 contains 19 residues.

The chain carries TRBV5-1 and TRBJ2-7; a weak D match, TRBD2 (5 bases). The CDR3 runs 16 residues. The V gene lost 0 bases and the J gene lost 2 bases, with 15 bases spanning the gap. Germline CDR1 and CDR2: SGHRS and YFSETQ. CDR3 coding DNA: TGCGCCAGCAGCTTGGCCCCGAGGGTGGAGGCCTACGAGCAGTACTTC. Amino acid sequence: CASSLAPRVEAYEQYF.

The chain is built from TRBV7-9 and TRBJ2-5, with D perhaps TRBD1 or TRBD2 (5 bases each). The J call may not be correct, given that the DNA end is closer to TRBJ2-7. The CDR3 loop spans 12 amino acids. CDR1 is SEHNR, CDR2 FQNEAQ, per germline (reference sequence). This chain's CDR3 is CAGDSQGDEQYF. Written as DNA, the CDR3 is TGTGCCGGCGACTCCCAGGGAGACGAGCAGTACTTC.

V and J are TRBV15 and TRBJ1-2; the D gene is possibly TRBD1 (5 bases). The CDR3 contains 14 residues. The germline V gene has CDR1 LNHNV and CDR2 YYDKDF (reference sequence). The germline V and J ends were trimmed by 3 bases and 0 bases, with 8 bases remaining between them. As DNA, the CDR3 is TGTGCCACCAGCAGGGCGACAGCTAACTATGGCTACACCTTC. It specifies CATSRATANYGYTF.

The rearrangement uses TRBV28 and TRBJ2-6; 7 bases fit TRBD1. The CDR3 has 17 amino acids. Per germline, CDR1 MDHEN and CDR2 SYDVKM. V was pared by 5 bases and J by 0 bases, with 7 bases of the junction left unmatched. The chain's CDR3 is CASSPDRLSSGANVLTF. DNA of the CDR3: TGTGCCAGCAGTCCGGACAGGTTGAGCTCTGGGGCCAACGTCCTGACTTTC.

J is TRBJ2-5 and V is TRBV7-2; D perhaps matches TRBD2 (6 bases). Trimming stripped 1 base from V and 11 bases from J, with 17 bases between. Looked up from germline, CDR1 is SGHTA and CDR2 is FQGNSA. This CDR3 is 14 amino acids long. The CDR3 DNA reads TGTGCCAGCAGCTTAGTGTCCCATAGCGGAGAGCAGTACTTC. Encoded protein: CASSLVSHSGEQYF.

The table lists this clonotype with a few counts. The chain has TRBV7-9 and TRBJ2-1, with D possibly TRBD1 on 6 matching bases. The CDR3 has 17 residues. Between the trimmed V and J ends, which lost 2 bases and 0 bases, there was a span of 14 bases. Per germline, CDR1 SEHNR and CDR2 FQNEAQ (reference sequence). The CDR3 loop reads CASSLTGQSVSYNEQFF. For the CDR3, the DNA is TGTGCCAGCAGCTTAACTGGACAGTCAGTCTCCTACAATGAGCAGTTCTTC.

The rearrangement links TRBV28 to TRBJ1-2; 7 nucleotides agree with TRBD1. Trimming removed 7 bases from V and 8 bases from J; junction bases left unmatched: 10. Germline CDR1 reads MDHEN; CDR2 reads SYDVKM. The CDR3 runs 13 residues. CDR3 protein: CASIAQGRRGYTF. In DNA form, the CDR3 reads TGTGCCAGCATCGCACAGGGGCGACGGGGCTACACCTTC.

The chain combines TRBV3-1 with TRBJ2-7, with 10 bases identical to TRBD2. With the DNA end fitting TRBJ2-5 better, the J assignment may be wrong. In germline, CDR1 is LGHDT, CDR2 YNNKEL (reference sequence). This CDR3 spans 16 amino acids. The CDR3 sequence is CASSIGTTSGQETQYF. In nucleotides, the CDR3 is TGTGCCAGCAGCATCGGCACGACTAGCGGGCAAGAGACCCAGTACTTC.

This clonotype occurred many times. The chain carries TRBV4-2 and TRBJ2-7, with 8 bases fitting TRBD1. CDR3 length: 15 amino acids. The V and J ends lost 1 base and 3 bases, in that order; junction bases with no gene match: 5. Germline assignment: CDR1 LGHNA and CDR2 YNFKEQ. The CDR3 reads CASSQAYDRGYEQYF. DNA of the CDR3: TGTGCCAGCAGCCAAGCTTACGACAGGGGCTACGAGCAGTACTTC.

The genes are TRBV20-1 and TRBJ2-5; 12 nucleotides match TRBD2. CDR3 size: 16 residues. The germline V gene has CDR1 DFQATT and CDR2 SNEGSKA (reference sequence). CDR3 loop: CGTRGGLAGNQETQYF. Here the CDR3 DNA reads TGCGGGACCCGAGGAGGACTAGCGGGGAACCAAGAGACCCAGTACTTC.

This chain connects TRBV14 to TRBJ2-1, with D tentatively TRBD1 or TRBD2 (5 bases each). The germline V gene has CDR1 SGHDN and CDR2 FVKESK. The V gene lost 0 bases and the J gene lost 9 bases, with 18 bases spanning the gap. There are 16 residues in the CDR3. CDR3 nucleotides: TGTGCCAGCAGCCAAGAGGTCGGGGCCGGTCTGGTTGAGCAGTTCTTC. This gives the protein CASSQEVGAGLVEQFF.

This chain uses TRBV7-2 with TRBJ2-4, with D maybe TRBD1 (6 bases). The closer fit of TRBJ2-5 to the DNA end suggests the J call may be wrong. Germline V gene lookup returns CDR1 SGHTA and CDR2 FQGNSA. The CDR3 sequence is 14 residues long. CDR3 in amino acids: CASSSQVQGETQYF. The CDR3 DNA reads TGTGCCAGCAGTTCACAAGTCCAGGGGGAGACCCAGTACTTC.

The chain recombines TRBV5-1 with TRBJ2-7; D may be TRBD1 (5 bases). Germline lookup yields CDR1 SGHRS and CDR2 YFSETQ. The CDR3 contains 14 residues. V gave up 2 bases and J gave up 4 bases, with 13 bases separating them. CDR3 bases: TGCGCCAGCAGCTTAGGGGATCCACGTTACGAGCAGTACTTC. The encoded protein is CASSLGDPRYEQYF. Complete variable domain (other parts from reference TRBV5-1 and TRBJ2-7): KAGVTQTPRYLIKTRGQQVTLSCSPISGHRSVSWYQQTPGQGLQFLFEYFSETQRNKGNFPGRFSGRQFSNSRSEMNVSTLELGDSALYLCASSLGDPRYEQYFGPGTRLTVT.

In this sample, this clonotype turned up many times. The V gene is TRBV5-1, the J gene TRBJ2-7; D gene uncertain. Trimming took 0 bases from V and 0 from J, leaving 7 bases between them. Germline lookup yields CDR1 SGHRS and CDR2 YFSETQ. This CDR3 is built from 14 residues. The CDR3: CASSLGSGSYEQYF. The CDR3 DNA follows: TGCGCCAGCAGCTTGGGGTCCGGCTCCTACGAGCAGTACTTC.

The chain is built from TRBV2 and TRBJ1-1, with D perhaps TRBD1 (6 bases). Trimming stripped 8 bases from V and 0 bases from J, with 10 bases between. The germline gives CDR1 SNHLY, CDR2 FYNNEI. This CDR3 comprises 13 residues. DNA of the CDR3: TGTGCCAGCGACGGACAGTTGAACACTGAAGCTTTCTTT. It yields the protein CASDGQLNTEAFF. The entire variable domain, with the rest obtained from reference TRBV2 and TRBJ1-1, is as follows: EPEVTQTPSHQVTQMGQEVILRCVPISNHLYFYWYRQILGQKVEFLVSFYNNEISEKSEIFDDQFSVERPDGSNFTLKIRSTKLEDSAMYFCASDGQLNTEAFFGQGTRLTVV.

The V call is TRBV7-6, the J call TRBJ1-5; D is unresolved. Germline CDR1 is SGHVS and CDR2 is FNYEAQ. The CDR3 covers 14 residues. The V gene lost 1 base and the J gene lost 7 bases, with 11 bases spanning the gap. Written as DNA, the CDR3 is TGTGCCAGCAGCTTAGAAGCCAGCGGCCAGCCCCAGCATTTT. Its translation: CASSLEASGQPQHF.

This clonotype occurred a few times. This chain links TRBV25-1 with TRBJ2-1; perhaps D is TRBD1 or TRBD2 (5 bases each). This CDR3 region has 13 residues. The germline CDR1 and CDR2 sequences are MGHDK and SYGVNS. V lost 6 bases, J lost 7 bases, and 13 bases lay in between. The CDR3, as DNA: TGTGCCAGCAGGTCCGGGACCACTAATGAGCAGTTCTTC. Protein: CASRSGTTNEQFF.

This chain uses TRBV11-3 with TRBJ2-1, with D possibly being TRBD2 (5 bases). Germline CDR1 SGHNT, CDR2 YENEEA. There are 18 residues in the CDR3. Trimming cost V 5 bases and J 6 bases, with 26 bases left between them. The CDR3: CASSPDFNNRGLPNEQFF. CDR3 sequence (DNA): TGTGCCAGCAGCCCCGACTTTAATAACCGCGGACTTCCCAATGAGCAGTTCTTC.